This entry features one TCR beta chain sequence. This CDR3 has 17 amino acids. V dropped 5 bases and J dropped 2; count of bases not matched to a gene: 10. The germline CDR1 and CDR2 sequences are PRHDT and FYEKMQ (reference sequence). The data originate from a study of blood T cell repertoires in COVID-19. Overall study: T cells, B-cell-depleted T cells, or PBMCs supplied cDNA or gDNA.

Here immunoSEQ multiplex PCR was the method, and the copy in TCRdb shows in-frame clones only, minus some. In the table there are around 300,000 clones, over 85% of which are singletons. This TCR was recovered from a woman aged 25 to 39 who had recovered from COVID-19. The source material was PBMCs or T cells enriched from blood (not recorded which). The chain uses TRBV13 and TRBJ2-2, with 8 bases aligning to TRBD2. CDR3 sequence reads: CASSPGGETDNTGELFF. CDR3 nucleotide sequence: TGTGCCAGCAGCCCCGGGGGGGAAACGGATAACACCGGGGAGCTGTTTTTT.